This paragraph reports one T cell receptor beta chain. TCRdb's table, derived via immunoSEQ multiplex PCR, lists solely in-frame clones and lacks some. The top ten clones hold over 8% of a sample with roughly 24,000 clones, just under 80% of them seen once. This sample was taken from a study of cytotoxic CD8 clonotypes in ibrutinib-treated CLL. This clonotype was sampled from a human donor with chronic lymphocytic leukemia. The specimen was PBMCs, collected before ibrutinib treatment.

The CDR3 here is CASSWTSPGELFF. CDR3 coding DNA: TGTGCCAGCAGCTGGACTAGTCCCGGGGAGCTGTTTTTT. This chain connects TRBV7-2 to TRBJ2-2; 7 bases fit TRBD2. CDR1 is SGHTA and CDR2 is FQGNSA in the germline V gene. V shed 4 bases and J 6 bases; nucleotides not matched to a gene: 2. This CDR3 is 13 amino acids long.